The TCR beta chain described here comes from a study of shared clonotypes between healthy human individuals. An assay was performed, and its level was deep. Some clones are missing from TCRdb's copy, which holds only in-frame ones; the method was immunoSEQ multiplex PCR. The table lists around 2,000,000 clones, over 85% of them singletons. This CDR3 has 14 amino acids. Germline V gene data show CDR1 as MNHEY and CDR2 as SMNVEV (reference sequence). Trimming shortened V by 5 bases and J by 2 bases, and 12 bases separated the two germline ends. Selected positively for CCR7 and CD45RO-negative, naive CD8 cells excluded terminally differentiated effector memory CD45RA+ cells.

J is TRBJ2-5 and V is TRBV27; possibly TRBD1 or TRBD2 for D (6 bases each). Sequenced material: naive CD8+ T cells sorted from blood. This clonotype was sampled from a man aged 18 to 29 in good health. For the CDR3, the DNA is TGTGCCAGCAGTCCACAGGGAGGTCAAGAGACCCAGTACTTC. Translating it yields CASSPQGGQETQYF.